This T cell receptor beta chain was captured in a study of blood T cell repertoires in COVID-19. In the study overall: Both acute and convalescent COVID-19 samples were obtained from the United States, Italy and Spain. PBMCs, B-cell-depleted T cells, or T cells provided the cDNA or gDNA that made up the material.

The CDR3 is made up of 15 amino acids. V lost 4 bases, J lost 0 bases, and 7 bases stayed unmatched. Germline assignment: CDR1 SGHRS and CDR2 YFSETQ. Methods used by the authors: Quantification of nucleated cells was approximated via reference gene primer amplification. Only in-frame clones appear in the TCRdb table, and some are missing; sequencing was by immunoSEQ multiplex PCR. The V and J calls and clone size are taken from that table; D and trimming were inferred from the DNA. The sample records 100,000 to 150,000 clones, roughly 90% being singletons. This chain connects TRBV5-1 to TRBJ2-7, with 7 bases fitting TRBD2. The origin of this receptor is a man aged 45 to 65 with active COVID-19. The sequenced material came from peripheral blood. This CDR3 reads CASSSSSGSSYEQYF. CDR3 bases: TGCGCCAGCAGCAGTTCTAGCGGTAGCTCCTACGAGCAGTACTTC.